This entry features one TCR beta chain sequence. What it recognizes is unknown. Each sample's TCRbeta library yielded on average about 41,000 productive templates. Here immunoSEQ multiplex PCR was the method, and the copy in TCRdb shows in-frame clones only, minus some. The repertoire holds around 2,100 clones, with roughly 69% as singletons. The germline V and J ends were trimmed by 0 bases and 7 bases, with 10 bases remaining between them. This CDR3 spans 13 amino acids. Germline V gene data show CDR1 as SGHNT and CDR2 as YYREEE (reference sequence). The data originate from a study of STAT3 mutations in large granular lymphocyte leukemia. Study background: More than half of T-LGLL patients received immunosuppressive therapy.

Notes on the study in general: Clonal expansion was inferred from other time points because no sample existed at each clone's first appearance. Every T-cell large granular lymphocyte leukemia patient had at least one immunodominant TCR beta clonotype.

The chain has TRBV5-4 and TRBJ2-5; D not certain. Sequencing was performed on peripheral blood mononuclear cells. The sequence was obtained from a man aged 55 to 70 with T-cell large granular lymphocyte leukemia. Some clones in this sample may be carry-over from other donors' samples. CDR3 residues: CASSLGELGTQYF. In DNA form, the CDR3 reads TGTGCCAGCAGCTTGGGGGAACTTGGGACCCAGTACTTC.